The 9 T cell receptor beta chains below all came from one sample that was sequenced in a study of blood T cell repertoires in COVID-19. Assay used: immunoSEQ multiplex PCR; TCRdb lists only in-frame clones, some missing. The data show more than 400,000 clones, about 90% seen once. What was sequenced was PBMCs or T cells enriched from blood (not recorded which). These receptors were obtained from a young woman who had recovered from COVID-19.

CDR3 in amino acids: CASSAPGQGARNQPQHF. CDR3 sequence (DNA): TGTGCCAGCAGTGCCCCGGGACAGGGGGCACGCAATCAGCCCCAGCATTTT. This chain links TRBV28 with TRBJ1-5; 12 nucleotides match TRBD1. Germline lookup yields CDR1 MDHEN and CDR2 SYDVKM. With V trimmed by 5 bases and J by 2 bases, 7 bases remained unmatched. The CDR3 consists of 17 residues.

This sequence joins TRBV12-3 or TRBV12-4 and TRBJ2-7, with TRBD2 identical over 7 bases. Trimming at V came to 8 bases and at J to 0 bases, leaving 1 base not matched to a gene. CDR3 length: 12 residues. For the CDR3, the DNA is TGTGCCAGCGGCGGGAGCTCCTACGAGCAGTACTTC. Its protein is CASGGSSYEQYF.

V and J are TRBV3-1 (or the pseudogene TRBV3-2) and TRBJ1-2, with D possibly being TRBD1 (5 bases). The CDR3 is made up of 16 amino acids. Trimming shortened V by 4 bases and J by 4 bases, and 19 bases separated the two germline ends. Germline assignment: CDR1 LGHDT and CDR2 YNNKEL (reference sequence). The CDR3: CASSPPPMEGTYGYTF. In nucleotides, the CDR3 is TGTGCCAGCAGCCCTCCCCCTATGGAGGGGACCTATGGCTACACCTTC.

The chain uses TRBV19 and TRBJ1-2, with a possible D match to TRBD1 (6 bases). V lost 6 bases and J 5 bases, leaving 13 bases between the germline ends. Germline assignment: CDR1 LNHDA and CDR2 SQIVND (reference sequence). The CDR3 sequence is 13 residues long. In DNA form, the CDR3 reads TGTGCCAGTAGCCCCAGGGGTTTGTATGGCTACACCTTC. It translates to CASSPRGLYGYTF.

A few counts support this clone. The genes are TRBV5-1 and TRBJ1-4, with D tentatively TRBD1 (6 bases). With 0 bases removed from V and 6 bases from J, the gap between germline ends came to 12 bases. Germline loops: CDR1 SGHRS, CDR2 YFSETQ. The CDR3 is 15 amino acids. The DNA of the CDR3 is TGCGCCAGCAGCTTGGAAGTGGCAGGGGATGAAAAACTGTTTTTT. Amino acids: CASSLEVAGDEKLFF.

J is TRBJ2-1 and V is TRBV7-6; TRBD2 matches at 10 bases. The V segment lost 1 base and the J segment 0 bases; nucleotides outside the gene matches: 9. Germline V gives CDR1 SGHVS, CDR2 FNYEAQ. CDR3 length equals 19 residues. The CDR3 sequence: CASSLVSGGGLVSYNEQFF. Written as DNA, the CDR3 is TGTGCCAGCAGCTTAGTCAGCGGGGGGGGCTTAGTCTCCTACAATGAGCAGTTCTTC.

V and J are TRBV5-1 and TRBJ2-2, with D perhaps matching TRBD1 (5 bases). The V gene lost 0 bases and the J gene lost 7 bases, with 13 bases spanning the gap. The CDR3 runs to 15 residues. Germline V CDR1 and CDR2: SGHRS, YFSETQ. The CDR3 coding sequence is TGCGCCAGCAGCTTGGTGTGGGGCTCGATCGGGGAGCTGTTTTTT. Translating it yields CASSLVWGSIGELFF.

With regard to this clone: This sample also contains other DNA sequences that code for the same CDR3. The genes are TRBV2 and TRBJ2-2, with 7 bases aligning to TRBD1. Germline V gene data show CDR1 as SNHLY and CDR2 as FYNNEI. The CDR3 spans 16 residues. Unmatched junction bases numbered 9, after V lost 4 bases and J lost 4 bases. CDR3: CASSAYRGGSTGELFF. The CDR3 nucleotides read TGTGCCAGCAGTGCCTACAGGGGTGGGAGCACCGGGGAGCTGTTTTTT.

The rearrangement links TRBV4-1 to TRBJ2-7; 9 bases map to TRBD1. The CDR3 sequence is 15 residues long. CDR1 MGHRA and CDR2 YSYEKL come from the germline V gene. J lost 2 bases, V lost 6 bases, and 8 bases had no gene match. The CDR3, as DNA: TGCGCCAGCAGTTCCGGGACAGGGCCTACCTACGAGCAGTACTTC. Translation gives CASSSGTGPTYEQYF.